These 30 T cell receptor beta chains share one sample of origin, sequenced in a study of regulatory T cells in long-lasting Graves disease. Sequencing libraries for TCR beta were prepared with iRepertoire HTBI primers and Arm-PCR of CDR3 regions. MiXCR was run by TCRdb on the multiplex PCR reads, yielding one entry per CDR3 protein. Of roughly 430,000 distinct CDR3 sequences in the sample, roughly 15% are singletons; the top ten hold approximately 12%. The time point: newly diagnosed GD, antithyroid drugs for less than 3 months. There was RNA extracted from PBMCs, and the TCR library was made from it. The same specimen was also included in a second study, on T cells in Graves' hyperthyroidism and ophthalmopathy.

The specimen comprised peripheral blood mononuclear cells (PBMCs), sampled at new diagnosis, from a patient treated with antithyroid drugs. These receptor sequences come from a woman in her twenties or thirties with Graves disease.

This clonotype was picked up a small number of times. V and J are TRBV12-3 or TRBV12-4 and TRBJ2-5; 15 positions agree with TRBD2. V lost 4 bases to trimming and J lost 5 bases; unmatched junction nucleotides: 5. The CDR3 is 16 amino acids. The CDR3 region is CASSWTSGRAGETQYF. DNA for the CDR3: TGTGCCAGCAGTTGGACTAGCGGGAGGGCCGGGGAGACCCAGTACTTC.

This clonotype was counted only a few times. J is TRBJ2-3 and V is TRBV12-5, with D uncertain. The CDR3 has 14 residues. CDR1 and CDR2 from the germline V gene are LGHNT and FRNRAP. The V end lost 2 bases, the J end lost 0 bases, and 6 bases lay between the germline ends. CDR3 sequence reads: CASGLTGSTDTQYF. Written as DNA, the CDR3 is TGTGCTAGTGGTTTGACCGGAAGCACAGATACGCAGTATTTT. Filled out from reference TRBV12-5 and TRBJ2-3, the complete variable domain reads DARVTQTPRHKVTEMGQEVTMRCQPILGHNTVFWYRQTMMQGLELLAYFRNRAPLDDSGMPKDRFSAEMPDATLATLKIQPSEPRDSAVYFCASGLTGSTDTQYFGPGTRLTVL.

Ten or more counts support this clonotype. The rearrangement links TRBV3-1 to TRBJ2-6; the D gene is possibly TRBD2 (6 bases). Trimming took 4 bases from V and 2 from J, leaving 9 bases between them. CDR3 length: 15 amino acids. The V gene's germline CDR1 is LGHDT and CDR2 YNNKEL (reference sequence). The CDR3 region has the DNA TGTGCCAGCAGCCGCTCGGGAGCTGGGGCCAACGTCCTGACTTTC. As protein: CASSRSGAGANVLTF. The full variable domain, rest sourced from reference TRBV3-1 and TRBJ2-6, is DTAVSQTPKYLVTQMGNDKSIKCEQNLGHDTMYWYKQDSKKFLKIMFSYNNKELIINETVPNRFSPKSPDKAHLNLHINSLELGDSAVYFCASSRSGAGANVLTFGAGSRLTVL.

There are a few counts of this clonotype. At one end the junction does not follow the germline gene, possibly because of a read error. J is TRBJ2-7 and V is TRBV28, with TRBD2 matching over 7 bases. Germline loops: CDR1 MDHEN, CDR2 SYDVKM. This CDR3 is built from 16 residues. The chain's CDR3 is CASGLGVGGLSYEQYF. The CDR3 DNA is TGTGCCAGCGGTTTAGGAGTGGGAGGGCTTTCCTACGAGCAGTACTTC.

This clonotype was found many times. V is TRBV15 and J is TRBJ1-5, with D uncertain. The V and J ends lost 2 bases and 0 bases respectively, with 8 bases between them. This CDR3 has 15 residues. Germline-derived CDR1 and CDR2 are LNHNV and YYDKDF (reference sequence). The CDR3 reads CATSRRGYSNQPQHF. DNA of the CDR3: TGTGCCACCAGCAGAAGAGGTTATAGCAATCAGCCCCAGCATTTT.

This rearrangement joins TRBV7-8 to TRBJ1-3; the D gene is possibly TRBD1 (6 bases). V dropped 2 bases and J dropped 2 bases, with 10 bases sitting between them. This CDR3 spans 15 amino acids. Germline lookup yields CDR1 SGHVS and CDR2 FQNEAQ. Here the CDR3 reads CASSLSGTTGNTIYF. Here the CDR3 DNA reads TGTGCCAGCAGCTTATCCGGGACAACTGGAAACACCATATATTTT.

This clonotype was detected many times. The rearrangement uses TRBV6-5 and TRBJ2-6; D is perhaps TRBD1 or TRBD2 (5 bases each). Germline V gene sequence: CDR1 MNHEY, CDR2 SVGAGI. The CDR3 extends over 13 amino acids. Trimming shortened V by 0 bases and J by 18 bases, and 15 bases separated the two germline ends. The CDR3 nucleotides read TGTGCCAGCAGTTACTCTGGGGGACGCGCAACGACTTTC. This gives the protein CASSYSGGRATTF.

The chain joins TRBV3-1 to TRBJ1-2, with 8 bases identical to TRBD1. V lost 1 base, J lost 6 bases, and 7 bases stayed unmatched. Germline CDR1 LGHDT, CDR2 YNNKEL (reference sequence). The CDR3 length is 15 residues. The CDR3 spells CASSQAGAGGNGYTF. CDR3 in DNA: TGTGCCAGCAGCCAAGCTGGTGCAGGGGGCAATGGCTACACCTTC.

The chain recombines TRBV10-3 with TRBJ2-2; 10 bases align to TRBD2. CDR3 length equals 16 residues. J gave up 3 bases and V 6 bases, and 7 bases lay outside the gene matches. CDR1 ENHRY and CDR2 SYGVKD come from the germline V gene. CDR3 protein: CAIRLAGGGDTGELFF. The CDR3 DNA follows: TGTGCCATCAGATTAGCGGGAGGAGGGGACACCGGGGAGCTGTTTTTT.

Ten or more counts support this clonotype. The CDR3 bases are TGTGCCAGCAGTGGAATGGGACAAGCAGCGACCCAGTACTTC. It codes for CASSGMGQAATQYF. The V call is TRBV6-1, the J call TRBJ2-5, with D maybe TRBD1 (6 bases). Trimming removed 4 bases at V and 7 bases at J, with 16 bases between. This CDR3 comprises 14 residues. CDR1 and CDR2 (germline): MNHNS, SASEGT.

This clonotype was counted at least ten times. V gene TRBV6-5 combines with J gene TRBJ2-7; TRBD1 aligns across 9 bases. The germline V gene has CDR1 MNHEY and CDR2 SVGAGI. CDR3 size: 16 residues. V gave up 4 bases and J gave up 0 bases; unmatched junction bases: 7. The CDR3 bases are TGTGCCAGCAGTTCCACGACAGGGGGAAGCTCCTACGAGCAGTACTTC. Amino acids: CASSSTTGGSSYEQYF.

The gene calls are TRBV12-3 or TRBV12-4 and TRBJ2-2, with D perhaps TRBD1 (5 bases). Trimming took off 1 base at V and 1 base at J, with 7 bases between the two ends. This CDR3 comprises 15 residues. The CDR3 region is CASSLGQLNTGELFF. CDR3 nucleotide sequence: TGTGCCAGCAGTTTAGGACAGTTGAACACCGGGGAGCTGTTTTTT.

This clonotype was seen repeatedly, ten times or more. The V gene is TRBV11-3, the J gene TRBJ2-1, with TRBD2 as a possible D gene (6 bases). The CDR3 extends over 16 amino acids. Germline V gene lookup returns CDR1 SGHNT and CDR2 YENEEA. Trimming pared 0 bases from V and 0 bases from J, leaving 9 bases between. CDR3 loop: CASSLDRGSSYNEQFF. The CDR3 nucleotides read TGTGCCAGCAGCTTAGATCGGGGGAGCTCCTACAATGAGCAGTTCTTC.

On this clonotype itself: The junction departs from the called germline gene at one end, perhaps through a read error. This chain joins TRBV19 and TRBJ2-1; D is tentatively TRBD1 or TRBD2 (5 bases each). Germline V CDR1 and CDR2: LNHDA, SQIVND (reference sequence). The length of the CDR3 is 11 residues. CDR3 sequence reads: CASSYGTLSLF. DNA for the CDR3: TGTGCCAGTAGTTATGGGACCCTCTCCCTCTTC.

There are many counts of this clonotype. V and J are TRBV12-3 or TRBV12-4 and TRBJ1-5; no reliable D call. The CDR3 is 13 amino acids. V was clipped by 7 bases and J by 7 bases, with 14 bases between them. CDR3 region: CASTGRVQQPQHF. CDR3 nucleotides: TGTGCCAGCACCGGGAGGGTCCAACAGCCCCAGCATTTT.

The chain couples TRBV11-3 to TRBJ1-2; D remains unclear. Trimming stripped 8 bases from V and 13 bases from J, with 17 bases between. Germline V lookup: CDR1 SGHNT, CDR2 YENEEA. The CDR3 is 11 residues long. The CDR3 loop reads CASRGGIGSTF. In DNA form, the CDR3 reads TGTGCCAGCCGAGGAGGGATTGGTTCCACCTTC.

This clonotype was counted many times. The chain recombines TRBV28 with TRBJ2-1; D gene uncertain. The V gene lost 2 bases and the J gene lost 6 bases, with 14 bases spanning the gap. Per germline, CDR1 MDHEN and CDR2 SYDVKM. The CDR3 has 15 amino acids. In nucleotides, the CDR3 is TGTGCCAGCAGTTTAGGGTCTAGTTTGGGCAATGAGCAGTTCTTC. Translated, it gives CASSLGSSLGNEQFF.

This clonotype showed up just a few times. The V gene is TRBV7-3, the J gene TRBJ1-1; 11 bases agree with TRBD1. There are 15 residues in the CDR3. Looked up from germline, CDR1 is SGHTA and CDR2 is FQGTGA. Unmatched junction bases numbered 6, after V lost 5 bases and J lost 4 bases. For the CDR3, the DNA is TGTGCCAGCAGCCGGACAGGGGGCTCGGTCACTGAAGCTTTCTTT. This sequence encodes CASSRTGGSVTEAFF.

This clonotype was detected many times. The chain links TRBV20-1 to TRBJ2-1, with 8 bases lining up with TRBD2. Trimming took 5 bases from V and 15 from J; bases not matched to a gene: 12. Germline CDR1 DFQATT, CDR2 SNEGSKA (reference sequence). The CDR3 is 12 amino acids. CDR3 nucleotides: TGCAGTGCTCATAGCGGGACCTCTCTTTCGTTCTTC. This codes for CSAHSGTSLSFF.

V usage is TRBV15 and J usage is TRBJ1-4, with TRBD1 matching over 7 bases. Trimming cost V 3 bases and J 5 bases; bases outside gene matches: 3. There are 14 residues in the CDR3. From germline, CDR1 is LNHNV and CDR2 YYDKDF (reference sequence). DNA of the CDR3: TGTGCCACCAGCAGGGAACAGGGGAATGAAAAACTGTTTTTT. Translating gives CATSREQGNEKLFF.

In its sample, this clonotype was seen many times. The chain couples TRBV14 to TRBJ2-1; tentative D call: TRBD2 (6 bases). Germline CDR1 reads SGHDN; CDR2 reads FVKESK. The CDR3 sequence is 16 residues long. Trimming shortened V by 1 base and J by 4 bases, and 14 bases separated the two germline ends. The CDR3 region is CASSQGLGRPYNEQFF. The DNA for the CDR3 is TGTGCCAGCAGCCAAGGACTAGGCCGGCCATACAATGAGCAGTTCTTC.

This clonotype was seen more than once but under ten times. The J gene is TRBJ2-1, the V gene TRBV4-1; 8 nucleotides match TRBD2. The CDR3 covers 17 residues. V dropped 0 bases and J dropped 8; count of bases not matched to a gene: 12. The germline V gene encodes CDR1 MGHRA and CDR2 YSYEKL. CDR3: CASSQDPVFTGGHEQFF. DNA of the CDR3: TGCGCCAGCAGCCAAGACCCAGTATTTACGGGGGGGCATGAGCAGTTCTTC.

This clonotype appeared many times. This chain links TRBV6-2 or TRBV6-3 with TRBJ2-2, with D unresolved. This CDR3 has 13 residues. Germline V gene lookup returns CDR1 MNHEY and CDR2 SVGEGT. Deletions cut 1 base from V and 5 bases from J, with 5 bases between. The CDR3 reads CASSYLVTGELFF. CDR3 bases: TGTGCCAGCAGTTACTTGGTAACCGGGGAGCTGTTTTTT.

This clonotype has only a few counts. V is TRBV20-1 and J is TRBJ2-1; 13 nucleotides line up with TRBD2. From germline, CDR1 is DFQATT and CDR2 SNEGSKA (reference sequence). Trimming took 4 bases from V and 2 from J; bases not matched to a gene: 20. The CDR3 has 21 residues. CDR3 in amino acids: CSAIPREGGLAGRGPYNEQFF. The CDR3 nucleotides are TGCAGTGCTATCCCCAGGGAAGGGGGACTAGCGGGAAGGGGCCCCTACAATGAGCAGTTCTTC.

The chain links TRBV6-1 to TRBJ1-2; the D gene is possibly TRBD1 (5 bases). CDR3 length: 12 amino acids. V lost 10 bases and J lost 6, with 15 bases in between. Germline loops: CDR1 MNHNS, CDR2 SASEGT. The CDR3 loop is CATREYRNGYTF. CDR3 in DNA: TGTGCCACCCGGGAGTACAGGAATGGCTACACCTTC.

This clonotype was detected many times. The V and J genes are TRBV7-9 and TRBJ1-1; D not certain. Germline V gene lookup returns CDR1 SEHNR and CDR2 FQNEAQ (reference sequence). The CDR3 spans 13 residues. V was shortened by 6 bases and J by 1 base, with 9 bases between the two germline ends. CDR3 region: CASRDGTNTEAFF. DNA for the CDR3: TGTGCCAGCAGGGACGGCACGAACACTGAAGCTTTCTTT.

As to this clonotype: Sequence at one end of the junction differs from germline and may be a read error. This chain joins TRBV4-2 and TRBJ2-4, with TRBD1 identical over 7 bases. CDR1 and CDR2 from the germline V gene are LGHNA and YNFKEQ. The CDR3 is 14 amino acids. CDR3 sequence reads: CASSQGQGSETQHF. The CDR3 bases are TGTGCCAGCAGCCAAGGACAGGGAAGCGAGACCCAGCACTTC.

Comments on this clonotype: A much larger clone is a single base away; this may be a read error. This chain joins TRBV4-1 and TRBJ1-5; D possibly corresponds to TRBD1 (5 bases). The CDR3 sequence is 15 residues long. Germline V gives CDR1 MGHRA, CDR2 YSYEKL. The CDR3 reads CASSQDLTGGQPRHF. The CDR3 region has the DNA TGCGCCAGCAGCCAAGATCTAACAGGTGGGCAGCCCCGGCATTTT.

This chain connects TRBV27 to TRBJ2-7; 12 bases match TRBD2. V lost 7 bases, J lost 7 bases, and 11 bases stayed unmatched. This CDR3 is 15 amino acids long. The germline V gene encodes CDR1 MNHEY and CDR2 SMNVEV (reference sequence). CDR3 DNA sequence: TGTGCCAGCACTCCAGGGCTAGCGGGAGGGAGTGAGCAGTACTTC. Its translation is CASTPGLAGGSEQYF.

This clonotype was seen many times. J is TRBJ2-5 and V is TRBV4-1, with D unresolved. V was pared by 0 bases and J by 5 bases, with 10 bases between. This CDR3 has 14 residues. The germline gives CDR1 MGHRA, CDR2 YSYEKL. CDR3 DNA: TGCGCCAGCAGCCAAGAGACGGCACGGGAGACCCAGTACTTC. This sequence encodes CASSQETARETQYF.